The TCR beta chain under discussion was sequenced for a study of blood T cell repertoires in COVID-19. Methods used by the authors: The assay estimated nucleated cells by amplifying reference gene primers. Method: immunoSEQ multiplex PCR; TCRdb's copy keeps in-frame clones and lacks some. Clone size and the V and J calls come from that table; the DNA yielded D and trimming. This table has fewer than 300,000 clones, around 90% appearing once. The sequencing input was peripheral blood. This receptor was obtained from a woman in her forties or fifties with COVID-19, enrolled during active disease.

Written as DNA, the CDR3 is TGTGCCAGCAGCTCCCCCCCGTCGCGTTATGGCTACACCTTC. Translation gives CASSSPPSRYGYTF. The chain couples TRBV5-4 to TRBJ1-2; D unclear. In germline, CDR1 is SGHNT, CDR2 YYREEE (reference sequence). The CDR3 loop spans 14 amino acids. V lost 3 bases to trimming and J lost 5 bases, with 14 bases between them.